Below are 21 T cell receptor beta chains sequenced from a single sample in a study of T cells in Graves' hyperthyroidism and ophthalmopathy. RNA transcripts gave rise to amplified TCR beta CDR3 regions. First-round RT-PCR with HTBI primers amplified the TCR CDR3 region. Each CDR3 protein gets one entry after TCRdb re-called the multiplex PCR reads with MiXCR. The sample consists of about 640,000 distinct CDR3 sequences, around 20% of them appearing once. Source material: blood. The receptors come from a man aged 25-40 years with Graves' ophthalmopathy.

The gene calls are TRBV28 and TRBJ2-1; TRBD2 matches at 9 bases. This CDR3 has 14 residues. Germline values: CDR1 MDHEN, CDR2 SYDVKM. With 8 bases clipped from V and 7 bases from J, the junction kept 9 bases outside the gene matches. The CDR3, as DNA: TGTGCCAGCGGGCTAGCGGGATACCTTAATGAGCAGTTCTTC. This encodes CASGLAGYLNEQFF.

The rearrangement links TRBV11-2 to TRBJ1-2; D is uncertain. Trimming stripped 4 bases from V and 4 bases from J, with 13 bases between. The CDR3 covers 14 residues. The V gene's germline CDR1 is SGHAT and CDR2 FQNNGV. The CDR3 nucleotides are TGTGCCAGCAGCTCCCTCATGAGTCCCTATGGCTACACCTTC. This codes for CASSSLMSPYGYTF.

This clonotype was recorded a few times. This chain links TRBV2 with TRBJ1-1, with D unresolved. Per germline, CDR1 SNHLY and CDR2 FYNNEI. The CDR3 has 9 amino acids. Trimming stripped 8 bases from V and 8 bases from J, with 6 bases between. For the CDR3, the DNA is TGTGCCAGCGGAATAGAAGCTTTCTTT. Its protein product is CASGIEAFF.

This clonotype was picked up many times. The V call is TRBV10-3, the J call TRBJ1-1; weak D call: TRBD1 (6 bases). The germline V gene has CDR1 ENHRY and CDR2 SYGVKD. The CDR3 length is 14 residues. V was cut by 4 bases and J by 1 base, with 10 bases left in between. CDR3 amino acids: CAISVGGGNTEAFF. Written as DNA, the CDR3 is TGTGCCATCAGTGTGGGAGGGGGGAACACTGAAGCTTTCTTT.

This clonotype has only a few counts. The rearrangement joins TRBV13 to TRBJ2-2; weak D call: TRBD2 (5 bases). With 4 bases removed from V and 6 bases from J, the gap between germline ends came to 15 bases. CDR3 size: 15 residues. The germline CDR1 and CDR2 sequences are PRHDT and FYEKMQ (reference sequence). CDR3 region: CASSSLVGGAGELFF. The CDR3 coding sequence is TGTGCCAGCAGCTCACTAGTTGGTGGAGCCGGGGAGCTGTTTTTT.

V usage is TRBV20-1 and J usage is TRBJ1-5; TRBD1 might be the D (6 bases). The CDR3 runs 15 residues. CDR1 is DFQATT, CDR2 SNEGSKA, per germline (reference sequence). V shed 0 bases and J shed 2 bases, with 11 bases lying between them. Here the CDR3 reads CSARERAGGNQPQHF. As DNA, the CDR3 is TGCAGTGCTAGAGAAAGGGCAGGGGGCAATCAGCCCCAGCATTTT.

The chain carries TRBV4-1 and TRBJ1-4; D ambiguous. Germline CDR1 is MGHRA and CDR2 is YSYEKL. This CDR3 is built from 13 residues. Trimming cost V 1 base and J 8 bases, with 8 bases left between them. For the CDR3, the DNA is TGCGCCAGCAGCCAAGGGACGGGCGAAAAACTGTTTTTT. It translates to CASSQGTGEKLFF.

CDR3 DNA: TGCAGTGCTAGAGTCGGGAGCGGTACAGATACGCAGTATTTT. Amino acids: CSARVGSGTDTQYF. This rearrangement joins TRBV20-1 to TRBJ2-3; D is perhaps TRBD2 (6 bases). Trimming removed 1 base from V and 3 bases from J, with 11 bases in between. The germline V gene has CDR1 DFQATT and CDR2 SNEGSKA (reference sequence). This CDR3 is built from 14 residues.

The rearrangement uses TRBV10-2 and TRBJ2-1, with TRBD2 as a possible D gene (6 bases). CDR3 size: 16 residues. The germline V gene has CDR1 WSHSY and CDR2 SAAADI. V lost 4 bases to trimming and J lost 2 bases, with 15 bases between them. As DNA, the CDR3 is TGCGCCAGCAGTGGAGCCGCGGGATCACCCTACAATGAGCAGTTCTTC. This translates into CASSGAAGSPYNEQFF.

This clonotype was detected many times. V and J are TRBV3-1 and TRBJ1-1, with D possibly being TRBD1 (6 bases). The CDR3 runs 16 residues. CDR1 LGHDT and CDR2 YNNKEL come from the germline V gene (reference sequence). Trimming pared 2 bases from V and 0 bases from J, leaving 13 bases between. The CDR3 reads CASSQTFGGMNTEAFF. Written as DNA, the CDR3 is TGTGCCAGCAGCCAAACATTCGGGGGCATGAACACTGAAGCTTTCTTT. The variable domain in full, completed from reference TRBV3-1 and TRBJ1-1, reads DTAVSQTPKYLVTQMGNDKSIKCEQNLGHDTMYWYKQDSKKFLKIMFSYNNKELIINETVPNRFSPKSPDKAHLNLHINSLELGDSAVYFCASSQTFGGMNTEAFFGQGTRLTVV.

This clonotype was seen many times. This chain links TRBV27 with TRBJ1-2; 10 nucleotides match TRBD1. The CDR3 has 13 amino acids. Germline values: CDR1 MNHEY, CDR2 SMNVEV (reference sequence). V lost 3 bases, J lost 10 bases, and 5 bases stayed unmatched. CDR3 in DNA: TGTGCCAGCAGTTTCGGACAGGGGGTGGACTACACCTTC. Translated, it gives CASSFGQGVDYTF.

The chain uses TRBV4-1 and TRBJ2-2; D gene unclear. Trimming left V 5 bases short and J 7 bases short, with 20 bases between. CDR3 length: 16 residues. In germline, CDR1 is MGHRA, CDR2 YSYEKL. CDR3 nucleotides: TGCGCCAGCAGCGCAACCCCCGGCGGTAGTAGCGGGGAGCTGTTTTTT. It encodes CASSATPGGSSGELFF.

The gene calls are TRBV7-2 and TRBJ2-1; D ambiguous. Germline V gene sequence: CDR1 SGHTA, CDR2 FQGNSA. Trimming removed 2 bases at V and 0 bases at J, with 14 bases between. The CDR3 extends over 17 amino acids. DNA of the CDR3: TGTGCCAGCAGCTTATATTCCGCTTCAAGCTCCTACAATGAGCAGTTCTTC. It is translated as CASSLYSASSSYNEQFF.

This clonotype was picked up many times. The chain is built from TRBV7-9 and TRBJ2-3; 7 positions agree with TRBD2. Germline trimming cut 6 bases from V and 2 bases from J; bases unmatched to any gene: 14. The V gene's germline CDR1 is SEHNR and CDR2 FQNEAQ (reference sequence). The CDR3 is made up of 17 amino acids. CDR3 in DNA: TGTGCCAGCAGACCCGGCCAGACTCGGGGGGTCACAGATACGCAGTATTTT. Protein product: CASRPGQTRGVTDTQYF.

This rearrangement joins TRBV7-3 to TRBJ2-1, with TRBD1 matching 7 bases. This CDR3 contains 14 residues. Germline-derived CDR1 and CDR2 are SGHTA and FQGTGA. J was trimmed by 5 bases and V by 5 bases; bases with no gene match: 6. CDR3 region: CASSPSGGDNEQFF. CDR3 sequence (DNA): TGTGCCAGCAGCCCATCAGGGGGAGACAATGAGCAGTTCTTC.

The J gene is TRBJ1-5, the V gene TRBV30; possible D gene TRBD1, 5 bases. In germline, CDR1 is GTSNPN, CDR2 SVGIG (reference sequence). The ends were cut back, 2 bases at V and 5 bases at J, with 19 bases in the middle. The CDR3 extends over 16 amino acids. CDR3 region: CAWSPVGRGLDQPQHF. The DNA for the CDR3 is TGTGCCTGGAGTCCCGTAGGGAGGGGATTAGATCAGCCCCAGCATTTT.

This clonotype was picked up many times. The chain combines TRBV11-1 with TRBJ2-7; D not resolved. The germline gives CDR1 SGHAT, CDR2 FQDESV (reference sequence). There are 14 residues in the CDR3. V gave up 3 bases and J gave up 2 bases, with 11 bases separating them. The CDR3 sequence: CASSFSGGTYEQYF. The CDR3 coding sequence is TGTGCCAGCAGCTTTTCTGGCGGCACCTACGAGCAGTACTTC.

The table lists this clonotype with a few counts. The chain uses TRBV7-8 and TRBJ1-1; D is uncertain. Germline V CDR1 and CDR2: SGHVS, FQNEAQ. Trimming left V 4 bases short and J 1 base short, with 10 bases between. The CDR3 is 14 residues long. The CDR3, as DNA: TGTGCCAGCAGCTCCCTTCCAAAGAACACTGAAGCTTTCTTT. As protein: CASSSLPKNTEAFF.

For this clonotype: This may be a read error, as it is one base from a much larger clone. The V and J genes are TRBV20-1 and TRBJ1-5, with 7 bases fitting TRBD1. There are 17 residues in the CDR3. Germline CDR1 DFQATT, CDR2 SNEGSKA (reference sequence). The CDR3 spells CSARSRGGGWSNRPQHF. CDR3 DNA sequence: TGCAGTGCTAGATCCCGTGGAGGGGGCTGGAGCAATCGGCCCCAGCATTTT.

The rearrangement uses TRBV10-1 and TRBJ2-3, with D perhaps TRBD1 (5 bases). Germline loops: CDR1 WNHNN, CDR2 SYGVQD (reference sequence). Trimming left V 4 bases short and J 1 base short, with 9 bases between. This CDR3 has 14 residues. CDR3 nucleotide sequence: TGCGCCAGCAGTGGAGAAGGGGGCACAGATACGCAGTATTTT. As protein: CASSGEGGTDTQYF.

Ten or more counts support this clonotype. The gene calls are TRBV27 and TRBJ2-3; the match to TRBD1 covers 10 bases. CDR3 length: 15 amino acids. After removal of 5 bases from V and 3 bases from J, the junction contained 5 bases not matched to a gene. Germline V lookup: CDR1 MNHEY, CDR2 SMNVEV (reference sequence). CDR3 in amino acids: CASSRQGARTDTQYF. Here the CDR3 DNA reads TGTGCCAGCAGTCGACAGGGGGCGCGGACAGATACGCAGTATTTT.